This T cell receptor (beta chain) was captured by sequencing in a study of OX40 agonist ivuxolimab in advanced cancers. Background on the whole study: The costimulatory receptor OX40 (CD134) was targeted by ivuxolimab, a fully human IgG2 agonistic monoclonal antibody. Intravenous ivuxolimab was administered to patients every 2 weeks at six dose levels: 0.01, 0.1, 0.3, 1.5, 3 and 10 mg/kg. Of the 50 to 55 patients in dose escalation, about 20 had hepatocellular carcinoma, some 15 had melanoma, 9 had renal cell carcinoma and 9 had head and neck cancer. A male proportion of 75% to 85% and a mean age of 60 years, ranging from about 23 to 90, were recorded for the dose-escalation cohort. Prior anti-PD-1, anti-PD-L1 or anti-CTLA-4 therapy was permitted, and checkpoint inhibitors had been received by around 39% of dose-escalation patients. Partial responses occurred in three dose-escalation patients: two with cutaneous melanoma and one with hepatocellular carcinoma. The purpose of peripheral TCRbeta sequencing was to test whether ivuxolimab changed TCR sequence diversity and led to clonal T-cell expansion. The paper describes the monotherapy dose-escalation part (N of about 47 patients) of the phase I trial of ivuxolimab.

Patients with autoimmune disease history or receiving systemic immunosuppression were excluded from the trial. Peripheral blood for TCR sequencing was collected from all dose cohorts at baseline, on cycle 4 day 1, and on cycle 7 day 1. The samples were drawn from a first-in-human, open-label, multicenter phase I dose-escalation trial of ivuxolimab. Adults with locally advanced or metastatic melanoma, renal cell, hepatocellular, or head and neck squamous cell carcinoma were enrolled in the trial. CD4+ and CD8+ T cells were sorted separately from peripheral blood before TCR sequencing. Points the paper makes about the study in general: Low levels of normalized T-cell clonal expansion were also seen in some patients who did not respond. Which antigens the clonally expanded peripheral T cells were specific for was not determined. In partial responders in the 0.1-3.0 mg/kg groups, normalized peripheral clonal expansion was found to be among the lowest, especially among CD8+ T cells. Clonal expansion of both CD4+ and CD8+ blood T cells was observed from baseline to week 6 at doses 0.1 to 3.0 mg/kg. After ivuxolimab, CD8+ T cells had more expanded clones than CD4+ T cells on average.

There are 12 amino acids in the CDR3, from cysteine to phenylalanine inclusive. The CDR3 DNA has 36 bases and is translated from base 1. V and J are truncated by 6 bases and 3 bases respectively, leaving an intervening sequence of 8 bases. The germline V gene specifies MNHNS as CDR1 and SASEGT as CDR2. Genomic DNA was extracted from sorted cells for sequencing of the TCRbeta CDR3 region. The immunoSEQ Assay was used for sequencing of TCRbeta CDR3 regions. The source is immuneACCESS, and TCRdb retained only in-frame sequences with V and J called. Part of the clones is not carried over; for the studies checked, unresolved V genes explain less than half of this, and the remainder is unexplained. This sample is represented by some 89,000 clones; 84% of them were singletons. Approximately 1.5% of the sample is taken by the ten largest. Concerning this clone: No antigen is known for it. Nothing much larger sits one base from this clone, and base qualities are not available.

The receptor comes from an adult with an advanced solid tumor such as melanoma, head and neck, liver or kidney cancer. The source was CD4+ or CD8+ T cells sorted from blood, collected in a trial of the OX40 agonist ivuxolimab. Recombination connected TRBV6-1 to TRBJ2-5; the D gene lacks a confident call. For the CDR3, the sequence is CASSSVEETQYF. Read as DNA, the sequence is TGTGCCAGCAGCTCAGTAGAAGAGACCCAGTACTTC.